Sequencing of this T cell receptor (beta chain) was carried out in a study of blood T cell repertoires in COVID-19. Whole-study context: COVID-19 samples from acute and convalescent phases originated in the United States, Italy and Spain.

TCRdb's copy holds only in-frame clones and misses some; the assay was immunoSEQ multiplex PCR. The data contain some 530,000 clones, 70% to 90% of them singletons. The CDR3 extends over 15 amino acids. Trimming left V 0 bases short and J 5 bases short, with 13 bases between. Per germline, CDR1 MGHDK and CDR2 SYGVNS. The chain employs TRBV25-1 and TRBJ2-5, with D perhaps TRBD1 (5 bases). The clonotype originates from a woman aged 60-70 years who had recovered from COVID-19. Specimen: PBMCs or T cells enriched from blood (not recorded which). CDR3 nucleotides: TGTGCCAGCAGTGAATACTCAGGGCAGATGGAGACCCAGTACTTC. It codes for CASSEYSGQMETQYF.